This T cell receptor beta chain came from a study of T cell responses to AZD1222 COVID-19 vaccine. TCRdb's copy holds only in-frame clones and misses some; the assay was immunoSEQ multiplex PCR. The sample has roughly 170,000 clones; over 80% are singletons. Germline loops: CDR1 SGHNT, CDR2 YYREEE (reference sequence). The V segment lost 0 bases and the J segment 7 bases; nucleotides outside the gene matches: 12. The CDR3 sequence is 16 residues long. This clonotype was obtained from an adult in good health. The gene calls are TRBV5-4 and TRBJ1-1, with 7 positions matching TRBD1. Sequences were derived from peripheral blood, sampled on day 0 of AZD1222 vaccination. CDR3 coding DNA: TGTGCCAGCAGCTTGGGGCAGGGGGTAGGAAGTAATGAAGCTTTCTTT. It yields the protein CASSLGQGVGSNEAFF.